Given below is one T cell receptor (beta chain) in context. What it binds is unknown. Using MiXCR, TCRdb re-called clones from the PCR reads. The sample records roughly 58,000 clones, under 5% being singletons. Patients had received no treatment of any kind before thyroid surgery. CDR3 size: 15 residues. CDR1 MDHEN and CDR2 SYDVKM come from the germline V gene. Deletions cut 5 bases from V and 2 bases from J, with 15 bases between. The data derive from a study of metastatic and nonmetastatic thyroid tumors. Study context: Peripheral blood and tumor or nodule samples from malignant and benign thyroid patients were compared.

Broader study findings: Within blood and tumor, benign nodules reportedly had significantly lower TCR beta diversity than malignant thyroid tumors did.

This chain connects TRBV28 to TRBJ1-1; D is undetermined. The sequence came from a female donor with papillary thyroid cancer or a benign thyroid nodule (not recorded which). Some clones in this sample may be carry-over from other donors' samples. Sequenced material: blood. The chain's CDR3 is CASSILRVPNTEAFF. DNA of the CDR3: TGTGCCAGCAGTATATTGCGGGTACCCAACACTGAAGCTTTCTTT.